This T cell receptor (beta chain) was captured in a study of metastatic and nonmetastatic thyroid tumors. Broader study findings: Across blood and tumor, TCR beta diversity in malignant thyroid tumors was reportedly significantly higher than in benign nodules.

Until they underwent thyroid surgery, no patient had received any treatment. V was clipped by 1 base and J by 3 bases, with 22 bases between them. Germline V CDR1 and CDR2: LGHNA, YSLEER. The CDR3 covers 18 residues. This clone was detected ten times or more. Its cognate antigen is unknown. In the original workflow: Built for papillary thyroid cancer, a distant-metastasis classifier drew on CDR3 differences across clinicopathological groups. TCRdb re-processed the PCR reads through MiXCR. The V and J calls, along with clone size, are taken from TCRdb and not from the paper's own processing. The data show around 19,000 clones, with 24% seen just once and roughly 6% held by the top ten.

Sequenced input: tumor tissue. This sequence joins TRBV4-3 and TRBJ2-7, with D possibly TRBD2 on 5 matching bases. This TCR was sampled from a female donor with papillary thyroid cancer or a benign thyroid nodule (not recorded which). Some clones in this sample may be carry-over from other donors' samples. The CDR3 DNA follows: TGCGCCAGCAGCCAAGGGAGGCTGGCAGGCCCCACTGGCTACGAGCAGTACTTC. Translating it yields CASSQGRLAGPTGYEQYF.